These T cell receptor beta chains were read from a single sample in a study of cytomegalovirus exposure and HLA in healthy donors. Assay: immunoSEQ multiplex PCR; the TCRdb copy retains only in-frame clones and omits some. The data contain around 230,000 clones, roughly 85% of them singletons. Sequenced material: PBMCs. The receptor source for this set is a girl aged 2-10 years in good health and CMV-seronegative. Both conserved end residues are part of each CDR3. A D gene is named only where the DNA matches it firmly. The listing skips clone size in some rows; elsewhere it reads once, few, many or a size class.

d_call clone_size j_call v_call cdr3_nt cdr3_aa
TRBD2 - TRBJ2-3 TRBV15 TGTGCCACCAGCACCCGGACTAGCGGGAAGGGCACAGATACGCAGTATTTT CATSTRTSGKGTDTQYF
TRBD2 - TRBJ2-7 TRBV6-6 TGTGCCAGCCGACCCTCACTAGCGGGAATTACCGAGCAGTACTTC CASRPSLAGITEQYF
TRBD2 - TRBJ2-3 TRBV10-1 TGCGCCAGCAGTGAGTCGTACGGTGGGCGGGAGGAAGCGGATACGCAGTATTTT CASSESYGGREEADTQYF
- - TRBJ1-5 TRBV7-8 TGTGCCAGCAGCTTAACAGCTAGCAATCAGCCCCAGCATTTT CASSLTASNQPQHF
- - TRBJ2-5 TRBV30 TGTGCCTGGATCAGATACGAGGGGACCCAGTACTTC CAWIRYEGTQYF
TRBD2 - TRBJ2-7 TRBV4-1 TGCGCCAGCAGCCAAGGACTAGCGGGAAGGTCCTCCTACGAGCAGTACTTC CASSQGLAGRSSYEQYF
- few TRBJ1-3 TRBV6-1 TGTGCCACGAACGAGGACAGCTACTCTGGAAACACCATATATTTT CATNEDSYSGNTIYF
- - TRBJ2-7 TRBV29-1 TGCAGCGTTGGGGGTGGGACGGGAGACTACGAGCAGTACTTC CSVGGGTGDYEQYF
TRBD2 - TRBJ2-1 TRBV6-5 TGTGCCAGCAGTCGGGGGGGTGAGCAGTTCTTC CASSRGGEQFF
- - TRBJ2-1 TRBV5-1 TGCGCCAGGGGAAGAGCCGGAGGATGTTGGTACAATGAGCAGTTCTTC CARGRAGGCWYNEQFF
TRBD2 - TRBJ2-1 TRBV10-3 TGTGCCATCAGTGCGGCGGCCCATCCACTAGCGGGAGTCAACAATGAGCAGTTCTTC CAISAAAHPLAGVNNEQFF
- once TRBJ1-5 TRBV15 TGTGCCACCAGCAGGCCAGGTAGCAATCAGCCCCAGCATTTT CATSRPGSNQPQHF
TRBD1 - TRBJ2-3 TRBV18 TGTGCCAGCTCACCCTTACAGGGGGGCACAGATACGCAGTATTTT CASSPLQGGTDTQYF
TRBD2 - TRBJ2-5 TRBV5-4 TGTGCCAGCATGACTAGCGTCAACCAAGAGACCCAGTACTTC CASMTSVNQETQYF
TRBD1 - TRBJ1-5 TRBV29-1 TGCAGCGTTGGGGGCAGGGGGAATCAGCCCCAGCATTTT CSVGGRGNQPQHF
TRBD1 - TRBJ2-7 TRBV5-1 TGCGCCAGCAGCCCGGGGGACAGGGGGGAACCTTACTTC CASSPGDRGEPYF
- - TRBJ2-4 TRBV2 TGTGCCAGCAGTGAAGGTGGGGCAAACGCATTC CASSEGGANAF
- - TRBJ2-5 TRBV6-5 TGTGCCAGCAAACCGGGGAGCGGGCAAGAGACCCAGTACTTC CASKPGSGQETQYF
- once TRBJ2-1 TRBV7-6 TGTGCCAGCAGCTTAGTAAATATACGGGAAGTCAATGAGCAGTTCTTC CASSLVNIREVNEQFF
TRBD1 - TRBJ2-7 TRBV7-9 TGTGCCAGCAGCCCCAGACAGGGACCCTACGAGCAGTACTTC CASSPRQGPYEQYF
TRBD1 - TRBJ2-2 TRBV7-9 TGTGCCAGCAGCCCCGGACAGGCGAACACCGGGGAGCTGTTTTTT CASSPGQANTGELFF
- - TRBJ2-1 TRBV11-2 TGTGCCAGCAGCTTAGATCAGGTAGCGGAGGCTTTCTACAATGAGCAGTTCTTC CASSLDQVAEAFYNEQFF
TRBD2 - TRBJ2-1 TRBV10-3 TGTGCCATCAGTGTAGTCGGGTGGGGACTAGCGGACAATGAGCAGTTCTTC CAISVVGWGLADNEQFF
- - TRBJ2-3 TRBV10-3 TGTGCCATCAGTGAATCCATCACAGATACGCAGTATTTT CAISESITDTQYF
- - TRBJ2-2 TRBV5-1 TGCGCCAGCAGCTTGGAGGGCAGGGACACCGGGGAGCTGTTTTTT CASSLEGRDTGELFF
TRBD1 - TRBJ2-2 TRBV5-5 TGTGCCAGCAGCCCGGGACAGACGAACACCGGGGAGCTGTTTTTT CASSPGQTNTGELFF
TRBD2 - TRBJ2-7 TRBV10-3 TGTGCCATCAGTGAGTCGACGGCGGGGGGCGCATGGTACGAGCAGTACTTC CAISESTAGGAWYEQYF
TRBD2 - TRBJ2-3 TRBV9 TGTGCCAGCAGCCCACAATCCGGACTAGCGGCAGATACGCAGTATTTT CASSPQSGLAADTQYF
TRBD1 - TRBJ2-7 TRBV9 TGTGCCAGCAGCGAAGGGGGACAGCCCTCCTACGAGCAGTACTTC CASSEGGQPSYEQYF
- - TRBJ2-3 TRBV4-1 TGCGCCAGCAGCCATGAGACTCAGACAGATACGCAGTATTTT CASSHETQTDTQYF
TRBD2 - TRBJ2-5 TRBV5-1 TGCGCCAGCAGCCGTAGCGGGAGGGCCCAAGAGACCCAGTACTTC CASSRSGRAQETQYF
TRBD1 - TRBJ1-5 TRBV7-9 TGTGCCAGCAGCTCACCTGGGGACAGGTCAAATCAGCCCCAGCATTTT CASSSPGDRSNQPQHF
- - TRBJ1-4 TRBV18 TGTGCCAGCTCACCCCCCGGGGTCGAAAAACTGTTTTTT CASSPPGVEKLFF
- - TRBJ1-3 TRBV7-9 TGTGCCAGCAGCTCATACGCCAGGGGTGGAAACACCATATATTTT CASSSYARGGNTIYF
- - TRBJ1-3 TRBV5-1 TGCGCCAGCAGCCCGGGGGGCGACGGAAACACCATATATTTT CASSPGGDGNTIYF
TRBD2 - TRBJ2-4 TRBV2 TGTGCCAGCAGTTCCACACGGGGGAGGGAGGGCATTCAGTACTTC CASSSTRGREGIQYF
- - TRBJ1-1 TRBV20-1 TGCAGTGCTATGGAGGACACTGAAGCTTTCTTT CSAMEDTEAFF
- - TRBJ2-7 TRBV7-9 TGTGCCAGCAGCTTAAGCGCCTACGAGCAGTACTTC CASSLSAYEQYF